This record covers a single TCR beta chain. What it binds is unknown. PCR amplification relied on 60 Vbeta primers (plus 13 Jbeta primers). The table came from immunoSEQ multiplex PCR; TCRdb's copy has only in-frame clones and leaves some out. There are roughly 98,000 clones in the sample; approximately 77% occur only once, and 7.7% lies in the top ten. Germline V gene lookup returns CDR1 MNHNS and CDR2 SASEGT. The length of the CDR3 is 13 residues. The germline V and J ends were trimmed by 3 bases and 8 bases, with 10 bases remaining between them. This entry comes from a study of cytomegalovirus exposure and HLA in healthy donors. Study-wide findings and caveats: Cytomegalovirus association was listed for about 160 TCR beta chains.

The source material was PBMCs. The receptor comes from a female donor in good health and CMV-seronegative. The chain is built from TRBV6-1 and TRBJ1-4; D not certain. This chain's CDR3 is CASSDAPGEKLFF. DNA of the CDR3: TGTGCCAGCAGTGACGCCCCGGGGGAAAAACTGTTTTTT.